This T cell receptor beta chain was sequenced for a study of cytomegalovirus exposure and HLA in healthy donors. Study-wide findings and caveats: In a later analysis, DRB1 alleles had the most associated TCRs; HLA-C alleles the fewest.

Primers: 60 Vbeta forward and 13 Jbeta reverse. Some clones are missing from TCRdb's copy, which holds only in-frame ones; the method was immunoSEQ multiplex PCR. The sample has about 61,000 clones; 80% to 90% are singletons. With respect to this clone: Antigen specificity is unknown.

The sample comprised PBMCs. The clonotype was recovered from a man aged 18 to 30 in good health and CMV-seronegative.

CDR3 in amino acids: CASSFRGSGANVLTF. Here the CDR3 DNA reads TGTGCCAGCAGTTTCAGAGGCTCTGGGGCCAACGTCCTGACTTTC. This chain uses TRBV27 with TRBJ2-6, with D unresolved. The V gene's germline CDR1 is MNHEY and CDR2 SMNVEV (reference sequence). The CDR3 length is 15 residues. V was cut by 3 bases and J by 0 bases, with 6 bases left in between.